The clone carrying this T cell receptor (beta chain) was found once. The sample originates from a study of early T cells in non-severe SARS-CoV-2 infection. Overall study: Investigators sequenced bulk RNA drawn from unsorted whole blood, and chains remained unpaired.

Researchers tagged individual cDNA molecules with unique molecular identifiers. TCRdb used MiXCR to reprocess the 5' RACE reads, holding one entry per CDR3 protein. The top ten clones hold 3.4% of a sample with about 76,000 distinct CDR3 sequences, roughly 12% of them seen once. This clonotype originated in an adult who was a healthcare worker with PCR-confirmed SARS-CoV-2 infection or an uninfected control (not recorded which). Sequencing input: whole blood.

The CDR3 DNA is TGTGCCAGCAGTTTATCCCCGGACAGGGGAAAGGGCTACACCTTC. Protein: CASSLSPDRGKGYTF. This chain joins TRBV27 and TRBJ1-2; 9 bases agree with TRBD1. J lost 8 bases, V lost 0 bases, and 7 bases had no gene match. Germline V gene sequence: CDR1 MNHEY, CDR2 SMNVEV (reference sequence). CDR3 length: 15 amino acids.